This section outlines one T cell receptor (beta chain) sequence together with its context. This entry is derived from a study of shared clonotypes between healthy human individuals. With 11 bases clipped from V and 9 bases from J, the junction kept 9 bases outside the gene matches. The CDR3 has 12 residues. The germline V gene has CDR1 SGHAT and CDR2 FQNNGV. Data came from immunoSEQ multiplex PCR; TCRdb stores just in-frame clones and leaves some out. The data contain millions of clones, just over 90% of them singletons. This rearrangement joins TRBV11-2 to TRBJ2-4, with 8 bases identical to TRBD2. The sequencing sample was made of naive CD4+ T cells sorted from blood. Subset denoted: CD45RA+ positively selected. The receptor comes from a man aged 18 to 30 in good health. The CDR3, as DNA: TGTGCCTCCCGGGGGGGATTTGGCATTCAGTACTTC. Translation: CASRGGFGIQYF. Supplemented by reference TRBV11-2 and TRBJ2-4, the full variable domain reads EAGVAQSPRYKIIEKRQSVAFWCNPISGHATLYWYQQILGQGPKLLIQFQNNGVVDDSQLPKDRFSAERLKGVDSTLKIQPAKLEDSAVYLCASRGGFGIQYFGAGTRLSVL.